This T cell receptor (beta chain) was identified in a study of cytomegalovirus exposure and HLA in healthy donors. V lost 5 bases, J lost 2 bases, and 15 bases lay in between. This CDR3 contains 15 residues. Germline assignment: CDR1 MDHEN and CDR2 SYDVKM. Study-wide findings and caveats: In a later analysis, across HLA loci, associated TCR counts were highest for DRB1, lowest for HLA-C. Later analysis demonstrated an association between a missense DCLRE1C variant and TCR beta V- and J-gene trimming.

13 Jbeta primers and 60 Vbeta primers were used for the PCR. Only in-frame clones appear in the TCRdb table, and some are missing; sequencing was by immunoSEQ multiplex PCR. The sample holds about 110,000 clones; 79% are singletons and the top ten take approximately 2.8%. About this clone itself: The antigen is not known. This specimen includes other DNA sequences encoding the same CDR3.

This TCR came from a middle-aged woman in good health and CMV-seronegative. The V call is TRBV28, the J call TRBJ2-5; perhaps TRBD1 as D (5 bases). Sample: PBMCs. CDR3 sequence reads: CASSPPQGEQETQYF. The CDR3 DNA reads as TGTGCCAGCAGTCCGCCCCAGGGTGAACAAGAGACCCAGTACTTC. The full variable domain, in which reference TRBV28 and TRBJ2-5 provide the parts outside the CDR3, is DVKVTQSSRYLVKRTGEKVFLECVQDMDHENMFWYRQDPGLGLRLIYFSYDVKMKEKGDIPEGYSVSREKKERFSLILESASTNQTSMYLCASSPPQGEQETQYFGPGTRLLVL.